This T cell receptor (beta chain) was recorded in a study of identical twins. Overall study results and limits: While abundant cord blood beta clonotypes carried fewer insertions, memory repertoires showed no such pattern. In zero-insertion analyses, partial confounding could arise from invariant MAIT and iNKT cells.

This clonotype was seen at least ten times. Its cognate antigen is unknown. Carrying unique molecular identifiers, the cDNA also gained a universal primer site through template switching. MiXCR was run by TCRdb on the 5' RACE reads, yielding one entry per CDR3 protein. The sample has about 220,000 distinct CDR3 sequences, around 8.1% seen once. CDR3 length: 17 amino acids. The germline CDR1 and CDR2 sequences are SGHVS and FQNEAQ. V trimming: 1 base; J trimming: 4 bases; junction bases outside the gene matches: 9. Everyone who gave samples was a healthy Caucasian. This same sample was also taken into another study, of yellow fever vaccine responses in identical twins.

This receptor was identified in a woman aged 18-30 years in good health. The chain couples TRBV7-8 to TRBJ2-1; TRBD1 agrees at 8 bases. The sequencing sample was made of memory (CD45RO+) T cells sorted from blood. The CDR3 protein is CASSLVVTGQGYNEQFF. In DNA form, the CDR3 reads TGTGCCAGCAGCTTAGTCGTTACAGGACAGGGTTACAATGAGCAGTTCTTC.